These 18 T cell receptor beta chains were all obtained from the same sample, sequenced in a study of blood T cell repertoires in COVID-19. Profiled with immunoSEQ multiplex PCR; TCRdb holds only in-frame clones, not every one. The table includes more than 85,000 clones, about nine tenths detected once. Sequencing input: peripheral blood. The receptors shown here come from a man aged 60 to 69 with acute or convalescent COVID-19.

The chain has TRBV6-1 and TRBJ1-5; D may be TRBD1 (5 bases). Germline V CDR1 and CDR2: MNHNS, SASEGT. V was shortened by 1 base and J by 0 bases, with 7 bases between the two germline ends. The CDR3 consists of 15 residues. The CDR3: CASSEVRDSNQPQHF. The CDR3, as DNA: TGTGCCAGCAGTGAAGTCAGGGATAGCAATCAGCCCCAGCATTTT.

The chain combines TRBV12-3 or TRBV12-4 with TRBJ2-2; D remains ambiguous. The germline V and J ends were trimmed by 5 bases and 3 bases, with 7 bases remaining between them. This CDR3 is built from 13 residues. The CDR3 sequence is CASSLDYTGELFF. CDR3 nucleotides: TGTGCCAGCAGTCTAGACTACACCGGGGAGCTGTTTTTT.

V gene TRBV5-5 combines with J gene TRBJ1-4; the D gene is possibly TRBD1 (6 bases). Germline values: CDR1 SGHKS, CDR2 YYEKEE (reference sequence). V lost 3 bases and J lost 1, with 7 bases in between. The CDR3 runs 14 residues. CDR3 region: CASSSQGTNEKLFF. The CDR3 DNA reads as TGTGCCAGCAGCTCACAGGGAACTAATGAAAAACTGTTTTTT.

The chain uses TRBV5-1 and TRBJ1-1; D is uncertain. There are 14 residues in the CDR3. Per the germline V gene, CDR1 is SGHRS and CDR2 is YFSETQ. V was cut by 4 bases and J by 4 bases, with 14 bases left in between. DNA of the CDR3: TGCGCCAGCAGCGGGCCCGGGGTGAGCACTGAAGCTTTCTTT. It specifies CASSGPGVSTEAFF.

The rearrangement joins TRBV3-1 (or the pseudogene TRBV3-2) to TRBJ1-4, with D hard to call. Germline lookup yields CDR1 LGHDT and CDR2 YNNKEL (reference sequence). With 4 bases removed from V and 5 bases from J, the gap between germline ends came to 11 bases. CDR3 length: 14 amino acids. CDR3 region: CASSPGGGNEKLFF. CDR3 coding DNA: TGTGCCAGCAGCCCAGGAGGTGGGAATGAAAAACTGTTTTTT.

The gene calls are TRBV21-1 and TRBJ1-1. TRBV21-1 is noted as a pseudogene. CDR3 length: 15 amino acids. The CDR3 protein is CASRAGRGVWTEAFF. The CDR3 DNA reads as TGTGCCAGCCGCGCCGGGCGGGGGGTGTGGACTGAAGCTTTCTTT.

This clone occurred once. V gene TRBV13 combines with J gene TRBJ1-4; 11 positions agree with TRBD1. The CDR3 is 15 residues long. Germline V gene data show CDR1 as PRHDT and CDR2 as FYEKMQ (reference sequence). Unmatched junction bases numbered 6, after V lost 5 bases and J lost 7 bases. This CDR3 reads CASSPRTGGGEKLFF. Here the CDR3 DNA reads TGTGCCAGCAGCCCCAGGACAGGGGGCGGTGAAAAACTGTTTTTT.

The CDR3 region is CASSHSGDSPLHF. The CDR3 DNA reads TGTGCCAGCAGCCACTCGGGGGATTCACCCCTCCACTTT. The chain recombines TRBV27 with TRBJ1-6; maybe TRBD1 (5 bases). V was trimmed by 6 bases and J by 8 bases, leaving 11 bases between them. Germline CDR1 is MNHEY and CDR2 is SMNVEV (reference sequence). The CDR3 is 13 residues long.

The chain is built from TRBV5-1 and TRBJ1-2, with D possibly TRBD1 on 6 matching bases. The CDR3 length is 15 residues. Germline-derived CDR1 and CDR2 are SGHRS and YFSETQ. V gave up 4 bases and J gave up 5 bases, with 18 bases separating them. For the CDR3, the DNA is TGCGCCAGCAGCCGGGAATTGACAGGCTTATATGGCTACACCTTC. Its translation is CASSRELTGLYGYTF.

In its sample, this clone was seen once. This chain links TRBV18 with TRBJ2-4, with 7 bases fitting TRBD1. CDR3 length: 13 residues. V shed 4 bases and J 5 bases; nucleotides not matched to a gene: 2. CDR1 is KGHSH and CDR2 is LQKENI in the germline V gene. The DNA of the CDR3 is TGTGCCAGCTCACAAGGACAGGAAAACATTCAGTACTTC. Amino acids: CASSQGQENIQYF.

This clone was observed a handful of times. V usage is TRBV19 and J usage is TRBJ1-2, with 10 bases that match TRBD1. This CDR3 spans 15 amino acids. Trimming at V came to 3 bases and at J to 4 bases, leaving 5 bases not matched to a gene. Germline lookup yields CDR1 LNHDA and CDR2 SQIVND (reference sequence). The CDR3 loop is CASSISGTGVYGYTF. In nucleotides, the CDR3 is TGTGCCAGTAGTATCTCCGGGACAGGGGTCTATGGCTACACCTTC.

This clone has only one observation. This chain connects TRBV10-3 to TRBJ2-3; D unclear. CDR3 length equals 14 residues. The germline V gene has CDR1 ENHRY and CDR2 SYGVKD. Trimming removed 2 bases at V and 6 bases at J, with 12 bases between. CDR3 in amino acids: CAISETTAVDTQYF. For the CDR3, the DNA is TGTGCCATCAGTGAGACGACCGCGGTGGATACGCAGTATTTT.

The chain links TRBV10-3 to TRBJ2-3, with TRBD2 matching 8 bases. This CDR3 contains 15 residues. Germline trimming cut 3 bases from V and 1 base from J; bases unmatched to any gene: 3. Per germline, CDR1 ENHRY and CDR2 SYGVKD. CDR3 coding DNA: TGTGCCATCAGTGAATTAGCGGGACGCACAGATACGCAGTATTTT. Translated, it gives CAISELAGRTDTQYF.

This chain joins TRBV5-1 and TRBJ1-2; 7 bases align to TRBD1. Trimming at V came to 0 bases and at J to 4 bases, leaving 3 bases not matched to a gene. CDR1 and CDR2 from the germline V gene are SGHRS and YFSETQ. This CDR3 is built from 14 residues. This CDR3 reads CASSLGQGLYGYTF. The CDR3 bases are TGCGCCAGCAGCTTGGGACAGGGCCTCTATGGCTACACCTTC. The full variable domain, with the rest looked up from reference TRBV5-1 and TRBJ1-2, is KAGVTQTPRYLIKTRGQQVTLSCSPISGHRSVSWYQQTPGQGLQFLFEYFSETQRNKGNFPGRFSGRQFSNSRSEMNVSTLELGDSALYLCASSLGQGLYGYTFGSGTRLTVV.

The chain couples TRBV2 to TRBJ2-5; TRBD1 aligns across 10 bases. Unmatched junction bases numbered 5, after V lost 6 bases and J lost 4 bases. Germline V gene data show CDR1 as SNHLY and CDR2 as FYNNEI. This CDR3 comprises 14 residues. The DNA for the CDR3 is TGTGCCAGCAGCAAGGACAGGGGGAGAGAGACCCAGTACTTC. The encoded protein is CASSKDRGRETQYF.

The chain links TRBV27 to TRBJ1-1; TRBD1 is a possible D gene (6 bases). The CDR3 totals 15 residues. Looked up from germline, CDR1 is MNHEY and CDR2 is SMNVEV (reference sequence). V was pared by 5 bases and J by 0 bases, with 13 bases between. In DNA, the CDR3 is TGTGCCAGCAGTGATACAGGGCTTATGAACACTGAAGCTTTCTTT. It translates to CASSDTGLMNTEAFF.

This rearrangement joins TRBV5-1 to TRBJ1-1, with TRBD1 matching 7 bases. Trimming took 6 bases from V and 3 from J; bases not matched to a gene: 8. The CDR3 is 14 amino acids. Per germline, CDR1 SGHRS and CDR2 YFSETQ. Here the CDR3 DNA reads TGCGCCAGCACTCTGACAGGGCTCGACACTGAAGCTTTCTTT. Amino acid sequence: CASTLTGLDTEAFF. Full variable domain (rest looked up from reference TRBV5-1 and TRBJ1-1): KAGVTQTPRYLIKTRGQQVTLSCSPISGHRSVSWYQQTPGQGLQFLFEYFSETQRNKGNFPGRFSGRQFSNSRSEMNVSTLELGDSALYLCASTLTGLDTEAFFGQGTRLTVV.

The chain is built from TRBV5-1 and TRBJ2-1; maybe TRBD1 (6 bases). Germline-derived CDR1 and CDR2 are SGHRS and YFSETQ. The CDR3 loop spans 15 amino acids. V gave up 7 bases and J gave up 8 bases, with 22 bases separating them. CDR3 coding DNA: TGCGCCAGCGCACTAGGGGGACACAATGTCGATGAGCAGTTCTTC. This encodes CASALGGHNVDEQFF.